These 21 T cell receptor beta chains originate from one sample sequenced in a study of early T cells in non-severe SARS-CoV-2 infection. TCRdb recomputed calls from the 5' RACE reads with MiXCR, one row per CDR3 protein. The data contain more than 50,000 distinct CDR3 sequences, 10% to 15% of them seen just once; the ten biggest clones take up roughly 1.4%. Sequenced here: whole blood, sampled at baseline. These receptors were obtained from an adult who was a healthcare worker with PCR-confirmed SARS-CoV-2 infection or an uninfected control (not recorded which).

The rearrangement uses TRBV28 and TRBJ1-1; possibly TRBD1 for D (5 bases). The ends were cut back, 8 bases at V and 4 bases at J, with 17 bases in the middle. Germline values: CDR1 MDHEN, CDR2 SYDVKM. The CDR3 length is 14 residues. The CDR3 region has the DNA TGTGCCAGCCACACGGACGGGGGGAGCACTGAAGCTTTCTTT. It yields the protein CASHTDGGSTEAFF.

Many counts were recorded for this clonotype. The chain has TRBV29-1 and TRBJ2-2; tentatively, D is TRBD1 (5 bases). Germline V lookup: CDR1 SQVTM, CDR2 ANQGSEA. V dropped 2 bases and J dropped 6 bases, with 13 bases sitting between them. This CDR3 has 14 residues. The CDR3 loop is CSVEYPGWAGELFF. The CDR3, as DNA: TGCAGCGTTGAATACCCAGGGTGGGCCGGGGAGCTGTTTTTT.

This clonotype was seen only a few times. The rearrangement joins TRBV10-3 to TRBJ1-6, with TRBD1 as a possible D gene (5 bases). This CDR3 has 15 residues. From germline, CDR1 is ENHRY and CDR2 SYGVKD. V dropped 6 bases and J dropped 6 bases, with 15 bases sitting between them. CDR3 loop: CAIRSRDGLNSPLHF. Here the CDR3 DNA reads TGTGCCATCAGATCCCGGGACGGACTTAATTCACCCCTCCACTTT.

CDR3 sequence reads: CSARPSPFASGGHSYEQYF. CDR3 nucleotides: TGCAGTGCTAGGCCCTCTCCCTTTGCTAGCGGGGGGCATTCCTACGAGCAGTACTTC. The V call is TRBV20-1, the J call TRBJ2-7; 11 nucleotides line up with TRBD2. Germline V gene data show CDR1 as DFQATT and CDR2 as SNEGSKA (reference sequence). This CDR3 region has 19 residues. V lost 3 bases and J lost 1; bases outside the gene matches: 17.

This clonotype was detected a few times. The rearrangement joins TRBV29-1 to TRBJ2-1, with TRBD1 matching 7 bases. CDR1 and CDR2 from the germline V gene are SQVTM and ANQGSEA. Unmatched junction bases numbered 8, after V lost 5 bases and J lost 4 bases. CDR3 length: 14 amino acids. This chain's CDR3 is CSVLLGTEYNEQFF. CDR3 DNA: TGCAGCGTTCTTTTAGGGACAGAGTACAATGAGCAGTTCTTC.

The chain is built from TRBV20-1 and TRBJ2-5; TRBD1 might be the D (6 bases). CDR1 is DFQATT, CDR2 SNEGSKA, per germline (reference sequence). The V and J ends lost 5 bases and 3 bases respectively, with 13 bases between them. This CDR3 has 13 amino acids. The CDR3 loop is CSASGHFKETQYF. DNA for the CDR3: TGCAGTGCTTCGGGACACTTCAAAGAGACCCAGTACTTC.

This clonotype was counted between two and nine times. The chain couples TRBV7-6 to TRBJ1-1, with 9 bases identical to TRBD1. V lost 4 bases, J lost 3 bases, and 6 bases stayed unmatched. The germline CDR1 and CDR2 sequences are SGHVS and FNYEAQ. CDR3 size: 15 residues. CDR3 residues: CASSSWTGVDTEAFF. CDR3 nucleotide sequence: TGTGCCAGCAGCTCCTGGACAGGGGTGGACACTGAAGCTTTCTTT.

In its sample, this clonotype was seen a few times. This chain links TRBV6-2 or TRBV6-3 with TRBJ1-6; unclear D gene. The CDR3 contains 14 residues. Germline-derived CDR1 and CDR2 are MNHEY and SVGEGT. The ends were cut back, 2 bases at V and 9 bases at J, with 11 bases in the middle. CDR3 region: CASSYNTEGSPLHF. CDR3 nucleotide sequence: TGTGCCAGCAGTTACAACACCGAGGGTTCACCCCTCCACTTT.

This clonotype was picked up a small number of times. DNA of the CDR3: TGTGCCAGCGGAGGGACTAGCGGCAATGAGCAGTTCTTC. Translated: CASGGTSGNEQFF. This chain joins TRBV25-1 and TRBJ2-1; TRBD2 matches at 11 bases. The length of the CDR3 is 13 residues. J lost 6 bases, V lost 8 bases, and 3 bases had no gene match. The germline gives CDR1 MGHDK, CDR2 SYGVNS.

This clonotype was counted only a few times. The genes are TRBV4-3 and TRBJ2-1; D might be TRBD2 (5 bases). Between the trimmed V and J ends, which lost 0 bases and 2 bases, there was a span of 11 bases. The CDR3 totals 16 residues. Germline V lookup: CDR1 LGHNA, CDR2 YSLEER. CDR3 nucleotides: TGCGCCAGCAGCCAAGATTGGAGGATGACCTACAATGAGCAGTTCTTC. Translating gives CASSQDWRMTYNEQFF.

This clonotype occurred many times. The chain is built from TRBV7-9 and TRBJ2-7, with a tentative D call TRBD2 (6 bases). Germline assignment: CDR1 SEHNR and CDR2 FQNEAQ (reference sequence). The V end lost 5 bases, the J end lost 11 bases, and 22 bases lay between the germline ends. CDR3 length equals 14 residues. Here the CDR3 DNA reads TGTGCCAGCAGCGACCGTGGGGGTTCGGGAGAGAAGTACTTC. It is translated as CASSDRGGSGEKYF.

The chain has TRBV6-1 and TRBJ2-4; 9 bases align to TRBD2. V trimming: 9 bases; J trimming: 3 bases; junction bases outside the gene matches: 12. The CDR3 loop spans 16 amino acids. In germline, CDR1 is MNHNS, CDR2 SASEGT. In DNA form, the CDR3 reads TGTGCCAGTAGCCTAGCGGGGCTAGGGGGCAAAAACATTCAGTACTTC. Amino acid sequence: CASSLAGLGGKNIQYF.

The rearrangement uses TRBV6-1 and TRBJ2-2, with D possibly matching TRBD1 (6 bases). The CDR3 runs 14 residues. Per germline, CDR1 MNHNS and CDR2 SASEGT. V was pared by 4 bases and J by 3 bases, with 9 bases between. CDR3 protein: CASSVSGDTGELFF. CDR3 nucleotide sequence: TGTGCCAGCAGTGTATCAGGGGACACCGGGGAGCTGTTTTTT.

The genes are TRBV28 and TRBJ1-2; D is possibly TRBD1 (5 bases). The CDR3 has 12 amino acids. Germline V gives CDR1 MDHEN, CDR2 SYDVKM. With 10 bases removed from V and 7 bases from J, the gap between germline ends came to 16 bases. CDR3 nucleotides: TGTGCCACCCGCGTTGGGGCGGGTGGCTACACCTTC. The encoded protein is CATRVGAGGYTF.

V and J are TRBV10-3 and TRBJ2-1; 7 bases match TRBD2. V dropped 4 bases and J dropped 9; count of bases not matched to a gene: 6. Germline-derived CDR1 and CDR2 are ENHRY and SYGVKD. The CDR3 has 13 amino acids. Here the CDR3 reads CAISAAGKREQFF. For the CDR3, the DNA is TGTGCCATCAGTGCAGCGGGAAAGCGTGAGCAGTTCTTC.

The chain couples TRBV6-2 or TRBV6-3 to TRBJ2-5; 7 bases fit TRBD1. CDR1 and CDR2 from the germline V gene are MNHEY and SVGEGT. Germline trimming cut 4 bases from V and 1 base from J; bases unmatched to any gene: 3. This CDR3 has 14 residues. CDR3 sequence: CASSWGTAQETQYF. CDR3 nucleotides: TGTGCCAGCAGTTGGGGGACAGCCCAAGAGACCCAGTACTTC.

This clonotype was counted a few times. The V and J genes are TRBV18 and TRBJ1-2; D call uncertain. Trimming took 3 bases from V and 0 from J, leaving 8 bases between them. Per germline, CDR1 KGHSH and CDR2 LQKENI. This CDR3 region has 14 residues. CDR3 coding DNA: TGTGCCAGCTCACCCCTGACAACTAACTATGGCTACACCTTC. Its translation: CASSPLTTNYGYTF. The full variable domain, its missing parts supplied by reference TRBV18 and TRBJ1-2, is NAGVMQNPRHLVRRRGQEARLRCSPMKGHSHVYWYRQLPEEGLKFMVYLQKENIIDESGMPKERFSAEFPKEGPSILRIQQVVRGDSAAYFCASSPLTTNYGYTFGSGTRLTVV.

The sample holds many counts of this clonotype. This rearrangement joins TRBV6-2 or TRBV6-3 to TRBJ2-7, with D possibly TRBD2 on 6 matching bases. Deletions cut 0 bases from V and 0 bases from J, with 6 bases between. Germline CDR1 and CDR2: MNHEY and SVGEGT. The CDR3 is 14 residues long. CDR3 in amino acids: CASSYSTSSYEQYF. The CDR3 DNA is TGTGCCAGCAGTTACTCGACTAGCTCCTACGAGCAGTACTTC.

V usage is TRBV28 and J usage is TRBJ1-2; a possible D gene is TRBD1 (6 bases). The CDR3 is 15 residues long. Between the trimmed V and J ends, which lost 5 bases and 4 bases, there was a span of 17 bases. CDR1 and CDR2 (germline): MDHEN, SYDVKM. For the CDR3, the DNA is TGTGCCAGCAGTCCTCCCGGGGGGCGCCCCTATGGCTACACCTTC. This sequence encodes CASSPPGGRPYGYTF.

The chain carries TRBV5-1 and TRBJ2-1; 7 bases match TRBD1. V lost 6 bases and J lost 1; bases outside the gene matches: 7. CDR1 and CDR2 (germline): SGHRS, YFSETQ. The CDR3 consists of 15 residues. The CDR3 protein is CASTTQGSSYNEQFF. As DNA, the CDR3 is TGCGCCAGCACCACACAGGGGTCTTCCTACAATGAGCAGTTCTTC.

The V gene is TRBV28, the J gene TRBJ2-3, with D possibly matching TRBD2 (7 bases). Germline loops: CDR1 MDHEN, CDR2 SYDVKM. The CDR3 has 16 residues. The ends were cut back, 5 bases at V and 4 bases at J, with 19 bases in the middle. CDR3 residues: CASSPPGGGHADTQYF. CDR3 nucleotides: TGTGCCAGCAGTCCTCCTGGGGGGGGCCATGCAGATACGCAGTATTTT.